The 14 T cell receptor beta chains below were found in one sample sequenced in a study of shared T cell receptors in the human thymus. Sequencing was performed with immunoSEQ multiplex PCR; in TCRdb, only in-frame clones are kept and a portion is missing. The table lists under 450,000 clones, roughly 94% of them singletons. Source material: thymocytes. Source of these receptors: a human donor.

The CDR3 DNA is TGTGCCACCAGCAGGACACATCACAGGGAGAGAGAGACCCAGTACTTC. Amino acids: CATSRTHHRERETQYF. The chain recombines TRBV15 with TRBJ2-5, with TRBD1 as a possible D gene (6 bases). The CDR3 contains 16 residues. V was pared by 3 bases and J by 4 bases, with 18 bases between. Germline lookup yields CDR1 LNHNV and CDR2 YYDKDF (reference sequence).

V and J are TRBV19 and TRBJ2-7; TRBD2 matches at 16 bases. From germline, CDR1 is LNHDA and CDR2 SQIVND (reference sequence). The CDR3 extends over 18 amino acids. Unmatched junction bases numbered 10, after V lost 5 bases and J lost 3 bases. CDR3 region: CASSPGTSGRVKNYEQYF. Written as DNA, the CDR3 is TGTGCCAGTAGTCCCGGGACTAGCGGGAGGGTCAAAAACTACGAGCAGTACTTC.

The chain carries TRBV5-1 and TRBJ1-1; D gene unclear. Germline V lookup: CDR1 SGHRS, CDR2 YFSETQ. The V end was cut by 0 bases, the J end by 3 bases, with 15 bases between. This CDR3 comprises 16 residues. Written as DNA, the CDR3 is TGCGCCAGCAGCTTGGCCCTCGGGATTGGGGACACTGAAGCTTTCTTT. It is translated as CASSLALGIGDTEAFF.

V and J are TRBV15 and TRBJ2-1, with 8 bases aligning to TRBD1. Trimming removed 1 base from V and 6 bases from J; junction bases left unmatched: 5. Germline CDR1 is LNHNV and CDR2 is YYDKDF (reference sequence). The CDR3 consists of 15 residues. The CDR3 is CATSRAGTGPNEQFF. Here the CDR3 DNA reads TGTGCCACCAGCAGAGCTGGGACAGGACCCAATGAGCAGTTCTTC.

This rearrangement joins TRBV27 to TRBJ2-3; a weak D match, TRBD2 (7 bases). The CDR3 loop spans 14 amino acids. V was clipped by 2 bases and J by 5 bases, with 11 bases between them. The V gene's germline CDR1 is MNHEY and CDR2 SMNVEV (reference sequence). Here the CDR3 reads CASSLAGAVDTQYF. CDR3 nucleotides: TGTGCCAGCAGTTTAGCGGGGGCGGTAGATACGCAGTATTTT.

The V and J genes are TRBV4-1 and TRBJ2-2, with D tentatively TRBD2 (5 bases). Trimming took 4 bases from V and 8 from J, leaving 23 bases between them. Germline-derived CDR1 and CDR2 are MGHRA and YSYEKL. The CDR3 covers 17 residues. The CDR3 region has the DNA TGCGCCAGCAGCCGGAGAAGCGTAGGTCCCCCGGGGGGGGAGCTGTTTTTT. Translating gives CASSRRSVGPPGGELFF.

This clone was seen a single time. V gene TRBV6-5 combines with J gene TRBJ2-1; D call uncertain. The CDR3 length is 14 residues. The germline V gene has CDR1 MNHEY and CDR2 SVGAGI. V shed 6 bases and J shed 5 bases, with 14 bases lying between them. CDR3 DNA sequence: TGTGCCAGCAGCACTACGGTGGGCGACAATGAGCAGTTCTTC. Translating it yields CASSTTVGDNEQFF.

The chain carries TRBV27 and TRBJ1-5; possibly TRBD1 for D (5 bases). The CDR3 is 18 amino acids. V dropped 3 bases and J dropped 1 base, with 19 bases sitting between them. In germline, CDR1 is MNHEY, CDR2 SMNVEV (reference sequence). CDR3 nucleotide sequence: TGTGCCAGCAGTTTCATCCGGGGGAGGGGCGGGAGCAATCAGCCCCAGCATTTT. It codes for CASSFIRGRGGSNQPQHF.

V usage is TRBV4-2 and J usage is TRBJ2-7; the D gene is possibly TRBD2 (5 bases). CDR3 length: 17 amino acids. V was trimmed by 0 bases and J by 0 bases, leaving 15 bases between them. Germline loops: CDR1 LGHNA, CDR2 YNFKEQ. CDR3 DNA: TGTGCCAGCAGCCAAGATCTCGTATGGGAGAGCTCCTACGAGCAGTACTTC. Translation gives CASSQDLVWESSYEQYF.

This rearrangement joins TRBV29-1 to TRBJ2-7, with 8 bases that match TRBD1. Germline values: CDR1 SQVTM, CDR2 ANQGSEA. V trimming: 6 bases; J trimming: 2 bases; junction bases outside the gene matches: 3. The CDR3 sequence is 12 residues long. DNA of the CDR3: TGCAGCGTCCGGGACAGGACCTACGAGCAGTACTTC. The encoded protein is CSVRDRTYEQYF.

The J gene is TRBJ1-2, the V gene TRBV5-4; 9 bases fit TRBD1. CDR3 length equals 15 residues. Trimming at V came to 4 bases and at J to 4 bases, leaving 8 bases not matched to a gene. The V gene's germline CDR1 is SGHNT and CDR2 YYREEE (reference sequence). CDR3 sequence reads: CASSPPGQGGYGYTF. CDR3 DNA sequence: TGTGCCAGCAGCCCACCGGGACAGGGTGGCTATGGCTACACCTTC.

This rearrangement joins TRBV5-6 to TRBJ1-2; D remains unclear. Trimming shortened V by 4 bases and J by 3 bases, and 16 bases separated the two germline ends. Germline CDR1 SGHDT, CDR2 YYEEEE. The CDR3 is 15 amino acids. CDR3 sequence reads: CASSRALPVDYGYTF. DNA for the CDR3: TGTGCCAGCAGCCGGGCGCTCCCGGTTGACTATGGCTACACCTTC.

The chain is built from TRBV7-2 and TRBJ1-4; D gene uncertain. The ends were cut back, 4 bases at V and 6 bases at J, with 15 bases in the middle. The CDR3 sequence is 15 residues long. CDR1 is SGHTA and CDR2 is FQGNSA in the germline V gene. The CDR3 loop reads CASSSPGVRYEKLFF. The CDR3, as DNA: TGTGCCAGCAGCTCGCCCGGGGTACGTTATGAAAAACTGTTTTTT.

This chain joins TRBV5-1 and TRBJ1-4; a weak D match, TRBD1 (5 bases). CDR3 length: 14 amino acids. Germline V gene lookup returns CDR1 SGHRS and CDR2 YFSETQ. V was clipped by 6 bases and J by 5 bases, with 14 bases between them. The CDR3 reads CASTQASGNEKLFF. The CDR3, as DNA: TGCGCCAGCACACAGGCCTCGGGAAATGAAAAACTGTTTTTT.